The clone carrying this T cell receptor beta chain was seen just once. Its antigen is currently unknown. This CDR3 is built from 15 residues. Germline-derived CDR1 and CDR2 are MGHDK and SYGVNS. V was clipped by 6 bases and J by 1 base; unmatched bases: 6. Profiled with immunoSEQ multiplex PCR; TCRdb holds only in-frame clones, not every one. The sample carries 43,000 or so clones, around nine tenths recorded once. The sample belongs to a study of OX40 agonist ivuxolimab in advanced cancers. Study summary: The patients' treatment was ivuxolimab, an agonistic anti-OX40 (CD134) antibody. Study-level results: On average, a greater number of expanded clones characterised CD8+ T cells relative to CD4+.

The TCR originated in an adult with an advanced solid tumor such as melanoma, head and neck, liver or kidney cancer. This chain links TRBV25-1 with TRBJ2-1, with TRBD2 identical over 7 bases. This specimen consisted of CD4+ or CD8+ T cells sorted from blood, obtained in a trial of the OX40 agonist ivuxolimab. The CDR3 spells CASSPRGGSYNEQFF. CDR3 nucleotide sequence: TGTGCCAGCAGCCCTCGCGGGGGATCCTACAATGAGCAGTTCTTC.